A single sample gave rise to the 10 T cell receptor beta chains below, sequenced in a study of T cells in Graves' hyperthyroidism and ophthalmopathy. The CDR3 regions of TCR beta were amplified from RNA transcripts. When the TCR CDR3 underwent first-round RT-PCR, the HTBI primer set was used. TCRdb passed the multiplex PCR reads through MiXCR, listing each CDR3 protein once. The sample has roughly 500,000 distinct CDR3 sequences; roughly 50% are singletons. Sequencing used peripheral blood or thyroid tissue (not recorded which). These receptors all come from an adult woman with Graves' disease, either hyperthyroidism or ophthalmopathy (not recorded which).

Many counts were recorded for this clonotype. The V gene is TRBV5-1, the J gene TRBJ1-1, with a tentative D call TRBD1 (5 bases). With 3 bases removed from V and 4 bases from J, the gap between germline ends came to 13 bases. Germline lookup yields CDR1 SGHRS and CDR2 YFSETQ. This CDR3 is 14 amino acids long. The CDR3 DNA is TGCGCCAGCAGCTCCCCGGGGGGGGGCACTGAAGCTTTCTTT. It specifies CASSSPGGGTEAFF.

The rearrangement links TRBV7-9 to TRBJ2-5; a weak D match, TRBD2 (6 bases). CDR1 and CDR2 from the germline V gene are SEHNR and FQNEAQ (reference sequence). There are 15 residues in the CDR3. With 6 bases removed from V and 4 bases from J, the gap between germline ends came to 18 bases. The CDR3 nucleotides are TGTGCCAGCAGTCCGGGACTCCCGCGGGGAGAGACCCAGTACTTC. It translates to CASSPGLPRGETQYF.

The J gene is TRBJ2-5, the V gene TRBV2; perhaps D is TRBD1 or TRBD2 (5 bases each). Trimming removed 3 bases from V and 4 bases from J, with 15 bases in between. The germline CDR1 and CDR2 sequences are SNHLY and FYNNEI. The CDR3 has 15 residues. The CDR3 spells CASSDYGAAIETQYF. In nucleotides, the CDR3 is TGTGCCAGCAGTGATTACGGGGCTGCGATAGAGACCCAGTACTTC. Looking up the rest from reference TRBV2 and TRBJ2-5 gives the full variable domain: EPEVTQTPSHQVTQMGQEVILRCVPISNHLYFYWYRQILGQKVEFLVSFYNNEISEKSEIFDDQFSVERPDGSNFTLKIRSTKLEDSAMYFCASSDYGAAIETQYFGPGTRLLVL.

The chain employs TRBV7-6 and TRBJ2-1, with 10 bases lining up with TRBD1. This CDR3 spans 17 amino acids. Germline CDR1 SGHVS, CDR2 FNYEAQ. Trimming took 5 bases from V and 7 from J; bases not matched to a gene: 14. The DNA of the CDR3 is TGTGCCAGCAGCCCGCGGGCCGGGACAGGGGTCGGTAATGAGCAGTTCTTC. It is translated as CASSPRAGTGVGNEQFF.

In this sample, this clonotype turned up once. At one end, the junction sequence differs from germline, possibly due to a read error. The V gene is TRBV6-5, the J gene TRBJ2-7; possibly TRBD2 for D (6 bases). The CDR3 runs 16 residues. The germline gives CDR1 MNHEY, CDR2 SVGAGI. The CDR3: CAISSSGTSQPLEQYF. CDR3 nucleotides: TGTGCCATCAGTTCCTCGGGGACTTCTCAACCGCTCGAGCAGTACTTC.

CDR3 sequence reads: CATSRESSGSRQTQYF. The CDR3 nucleotides are TGTGCCACCAGCAGAGAGTCGTCAGGCTCCCGACAGACCCAGTACTTC. The V call is TRBV15, the J call TRBJ2-5; D gene ambiguous. CDR3 length equals 16 residues. V shed 0 bases and J shed 6 bases, with 17 bases lying between them. Germline CDR1 LNHNV, CDR2 YYDKDF (reference sequence).

This sequence joins TRBV2 and TRBJ2-7, with 12 nucleotides matching TRBD1. The ends lost 4 bases at V and 6 bases at J; junction bases unmatched: 4. CDR3 length: 14 residues. In germline, CDR1 is SNHLY, CDR2 FYNNEI. The CDR3 bases are TGTGCCAGCAGTGCCGGGACAGGGGGCCGCGAGCAGTACTTC. Translated: CASSAGTGGREQYF.

The chain couples TRBV6-5 to TRBJ1-5; TRBD1 is a possible D gene (5 bases). The CDR3 sequence is 19 residues long. Germline V gene sequence: CDR1 MNHEY, CDR2 SVGAGI. V lost 4 bases to trimming and J lost 1 base, with 23 bases between them. In DNA, the CDR3 is TGTGCCAGCAGTTTGAAGGGTGTGGGACGGACGGTGAGCAATCAGCCCCAGCATTTT. Amino acid sequence: CASSLKGVGRTVSNQPQHF.

The rearrangement joins TRBV14 to TRBJ2-3; D is ambiguous. The germline V gene encodes CDR1 SGHDN and CDR2 FVKESK. Trimming removed 4 bases from V and 0 bases from J, with 2 bases in between. This CDR3 region has 12 residues. In nucleotides, the CDR3 is TGTGCCAGCAGCCGGAGCACAGATACGCAGTATTTT. Translating it yields CASSRSTDTQYF.

This clonotype was detected only a few times. The chain couples TRBV3-1 to TRBJ2-7; possibly TRBD1 for D (5 bases). V lost 0 bases and J lost 1, with 7 bases in between. This CDR3 comprises 14 residues. Germline CDR1 is LGHDT and CDR2 is YNNKEL (reference sequence). Written as DNA, the CDR3 is TGTGCCAGCAGCCAAGATGACAGATCCTACGAGCAGTACTTC. Translated, it gives CASSQDDRSYEQYF.